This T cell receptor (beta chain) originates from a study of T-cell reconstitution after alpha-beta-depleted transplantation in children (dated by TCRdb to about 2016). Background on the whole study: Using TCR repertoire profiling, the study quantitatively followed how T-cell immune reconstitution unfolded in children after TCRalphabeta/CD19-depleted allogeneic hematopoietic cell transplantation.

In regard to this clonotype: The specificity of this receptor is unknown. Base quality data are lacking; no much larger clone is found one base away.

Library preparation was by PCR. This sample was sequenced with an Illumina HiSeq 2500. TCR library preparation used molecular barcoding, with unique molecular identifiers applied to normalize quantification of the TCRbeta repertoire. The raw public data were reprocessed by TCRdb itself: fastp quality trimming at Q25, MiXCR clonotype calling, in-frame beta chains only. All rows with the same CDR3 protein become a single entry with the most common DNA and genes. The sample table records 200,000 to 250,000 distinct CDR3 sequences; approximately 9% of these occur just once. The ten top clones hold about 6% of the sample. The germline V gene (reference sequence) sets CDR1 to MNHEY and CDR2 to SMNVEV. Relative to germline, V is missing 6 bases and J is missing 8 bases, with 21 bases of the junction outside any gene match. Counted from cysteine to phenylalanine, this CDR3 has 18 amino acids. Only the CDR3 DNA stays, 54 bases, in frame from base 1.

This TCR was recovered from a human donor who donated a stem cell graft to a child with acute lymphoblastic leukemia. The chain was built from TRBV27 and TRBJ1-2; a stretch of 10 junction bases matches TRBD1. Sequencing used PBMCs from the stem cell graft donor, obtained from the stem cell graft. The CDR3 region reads CASRPQITTGTGAKGYTF. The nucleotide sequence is TGTGCCAGCAGACCCCAAATCACTACCGGGACAGGGGCCAAAGGCTACACCTTC.